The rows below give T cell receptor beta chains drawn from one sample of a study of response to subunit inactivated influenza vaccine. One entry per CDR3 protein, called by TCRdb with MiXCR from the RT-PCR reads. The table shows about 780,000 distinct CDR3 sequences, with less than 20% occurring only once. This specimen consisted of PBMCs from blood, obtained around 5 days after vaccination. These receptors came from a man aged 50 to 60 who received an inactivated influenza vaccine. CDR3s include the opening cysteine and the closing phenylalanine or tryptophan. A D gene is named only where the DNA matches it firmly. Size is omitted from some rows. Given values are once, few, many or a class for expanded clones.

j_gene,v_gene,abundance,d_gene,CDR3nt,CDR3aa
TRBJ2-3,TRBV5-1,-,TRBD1,TGCGCCAGCAGCCTTACACAGGGGGCCCCTGGTACGCAGTATTTT,CASSLTQGAPGTQYF
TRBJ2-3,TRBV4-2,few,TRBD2,TGTGCCAGCAGCCTCCGCCCGCCGGGACTAGCGGGAGGAACAAGCACAGATACGCAGTATTTT,CASSLRPPGLAGGTSTDTQYF
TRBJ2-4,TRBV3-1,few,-,TGTGCCAGCAGCCAAGATCTGCTAGTCCTCAACATTCAGTACTTC,CASSQDLLVLNIQYF
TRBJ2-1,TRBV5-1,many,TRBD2,TGCGCCAGCAGCTTGGCCTGGCGGGAGGGCCTGGCCTACAATGAGCAGTTCTTC,CASSLAWREGLAYNEQFF
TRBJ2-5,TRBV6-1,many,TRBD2,TGTGCCAGCAGTCGGACTAGCGGCGGACAAGAGACCCAGTACTTC,CASSRTSGGQETQYF
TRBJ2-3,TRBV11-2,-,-,TGTGCCAGCAGCCCTACACGGGCAAACACAGATACGCAGTATTTT,CASSPTRANTDTQYF
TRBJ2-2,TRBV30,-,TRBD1,TGTGCCTGGGGCAGGGGGCAGAGCGGGGAGCTGTTTTTT,CAWGRGQSGELFF
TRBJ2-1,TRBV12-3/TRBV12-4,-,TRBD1,TGTGCCAGCAGACGTCCCGGGACAGGGTACAATGAGCAGTTCTTC,CASRRPGTGYNEQFF
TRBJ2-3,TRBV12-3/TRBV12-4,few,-,TGTGCCAGCAGGGCGATCACAGATACGCAGTATTTT,CASRAITDTQYF
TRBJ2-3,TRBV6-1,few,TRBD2,TGTGCCAGCAGTCGCTGGGCTAGCGGGGCTAGCACAGATACGCAGTATTTT,CASSRWASGASTDTQYF
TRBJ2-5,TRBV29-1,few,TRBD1,TGCAGCGTTGAAGGACAGGGAGAACTCCAAGAGACCCAGTACTTC,CSVEGQGELQETQYF
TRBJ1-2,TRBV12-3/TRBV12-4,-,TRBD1,TGTGCCAGCAGTTTAGACGGTTACAGGGGGCTGGTCTATGGCTACACCTTC,CASSLDGYRGLVYGYTF
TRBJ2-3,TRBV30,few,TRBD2,TGTGCCTGGAAAGCGGGGGGAAATACGCAGTATTTT,CAWKAGGNTQYF
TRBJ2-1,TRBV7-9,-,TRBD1,TGTGCCAGCAGCTCAAGGGGGACAGGGGTCAACAATGAGCAGTTCTTC,CASSSRGTGVNNEQFF
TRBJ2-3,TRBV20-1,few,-,TGCAGTGCTAGAGATCGGGTAGCACCTCCAGATACGCAGTATTTT,CSARDRVAPPDTQYF
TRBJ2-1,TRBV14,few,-,TGTGCCAGCAGCCAAGCGAGCGGCAATGAGCAGTTCTTC,CASSQASGNEQFF